The 8 T cell receptor beta chains given below trace back to one sample, sequenced in a study of cytomegalovirus exposure and HLA in healthy donors. The PCR employed 60 Vbeta primers together with 13 Jbeta primers. Some clones are missing from TCRdb's copy, which holds only in-frame ones; the method was immunoSEQ multiplex PCR. Of fewer than 200,000 clones listed, over 75% were seen once; the top ten hold around 2.2%. Sequencing input: PBMCs. All receptors come from a man aged 55 to 70 in good health and CMV-seronegative.

In this sample, this clone turned up a few times. The V and J genes are TRBV19 and TRBJ2-1; 10 nucleotides agree with TRBD1. Germline V gene data show CDR1 as LNHDA and CDR2 as SQIVND (reference sequence). This CDR3 is built from 13 residues. V trimming: 7 bases; J trimming: 8 bases; junction bases outside the gene matches: 5. The CDR3: CASTRDRGYEQFF. DNA of the CDR3: TGTGCCAGTACCAGGGACAGGGGATATGAGCAGTTCTTC.

In this sample, this clone turned up once. This chain connects TRBV4-1 to TRBJ2-4; perhaps TRBD2 as D (7 bases). The length of the CDR3 is 17 residues. V was trimmed by 0 bases and J by 1 base, leaving 13 bases between them. Germline loops: CDR1 MGHRA, CDR2 YSYEKL. CDR3 bases: TGCGCCAGCAGCCAAGATGGGGGGGCTGGGGCCAAAAACATTCAGTACTTC. Translated, it gives CASSQDGGAGAKNIQYF.

The rearrangement links TRBV4-3 to TRBJ2-1; the D gene is possibly TRBD2 (6 bases). Germline V CDR1 and CDR2: LGHNA, YSLEER. V lost 3 bases and J 1 base, leaving 16 bases between the germline ends. This CDR3 has 17 amino acids. CDR3 region: CASSQSPAGSSYNEQFF. CDR3 bases: TGCGCCAGCAGCCAGTCCCCCGCCGGGAGTTCCTACAATGAGCAGTTCTTC.

The count of this clone is one. This sequence joins TRBV2 and TRBJ2-7, with 13 positions matching TRBD2. Germline trimming cut 6 bases from V and 2 bases from J; bases unmatched to any gene: 7. Germline V gene lookup returns CDR1 SNHLY and CDR2 FYNNEI. The CDR3 loop spans 16 amino acids. The CDR3 DNA is TGTGCCAGCAGAAGGACTAGCGGGGGAAATACCTACGAGCAGTACTTC. Protein sequence: CASRRTSGGNTYEQYF.

The gene calls are TRBV29-1 and TRBJ2-1, with TRBD2 as a possible D gene (5 bases). V gave up 7 bases and J gave up 8 bases, with 9 bases separating them. The CDR3 sequence is 10 residues long. The germline gives CDR1 SQVTM, CDR2 ANQGSEA. DNA for the CDR3: TGCAGCGCTGGAGCGGATGAGCAGTTCTTC. Its protein is CSAGADEQFF.

V and J are TRBV19 and TRBJ1-2; 8 positions match TRBD1. The V gene end was trimmed by 8 bases and the J gene end by 8 bases; junction bases not matched to a gene: 10. This CDR3 contains 13 residues. Germline CDR1 is LNHDA and CDR2 is SQIVND (reference sequence). The CDR3 coding sequence is TGTGCCAGTCGGACAGGGAGCCGAGGGGGCTACACCTTC. Its protein is CASRTGSRGGYTF.

The chain links TRBV29-1 to TRBJ2-2; possible D gene TRBD1, 5 bases. Trimming took 4 bases from V and 2 from J, leaving 8 bases between them. The germline V gene encodes CDR1 SQVTM and CDR2 ANQGSEA. The CDR3 has 13 amino acids. CDR3 sequence: CSVGQTNTGELFF. CDR3 nucleotide sequence: TGCAGCGTTGGACAGACCAACACCGGGGAGCTGTTTTTT.

The J gene is TRBJ2-1, the V gene TRBV19; the match to TRBD2 covers 10 bases. CDR1 LNHDA and CDR2 SQIVND come from the germline V gene (reference sequence). The CDR3 is made up of 13 amino acids. J was trimmed by 10 bases and V by 5 bases; bases with no gene match: 5. The CDR3 DNA is TGTGCCAGTAGTCCTAGCGGGAGCAGCGAGCAGTTCTTC. This sequence encodes CASSPSGSSEQFF.